This T cell receptor (beta chain) is drawn from a study of cytomegalovirus exposure and HLA in healthy donors. Concerning this clone itself: Its antigen is unknown.

There are 15 residues in the CDR3. The germline CDR1 and CDR2 sequences are SGHAT and FQDESV (reference sequence). Trimming pared 3 bases from V and 3 bases from J, leaving 15 bases between. 13 Jbeta primers and 60 Vbeta primers were used for the PCR. Sequenced by immunoSEQ multiplex PCR; TCRdb stores in-frame clones only, minus some. In the table there are 210,000 or so clones, 65% to 80% of which are singletons. Study results and caveats: CMV serostatus was the only recorded immune exposure for donors. The classifier reportedly diagnosed cytomegalovirus status with high sensitivity and specificity. The analysis excluded some indistinguishable V segments, including TRBV6-2 and TRBV6-3.

This TCR was recovered from a girl aged 2 to 9 in good health and CMV-seronegative. The chain recombines TRBV11-1 with TRBJ2-7; D may be TRBD2 (6 bases). The sequencing input was PBMCs. This CDR3 reads CASSFDQGLGYEQYF. The CDR3 nucleotides read TGTGCCAGCAGCTTCGATCAGGGACTTGGCTACGAGCAGTACTTC.